This TCR beta chain was obtained from a study of tissue T cells after allogeneic stem cell transplantation. Steroid-refractory graft-versus-host disease after allogeneic hematopoietic cell transplant qualified adults for prospective research-autopsy enrollment. Repertoires were generated with immunoSEQ multiplex PCR, while TCRdb's copy carries only in-frame clones and drops some. The sample consists of more than 1,200 clones, around four fifths of them appearing once. V lost 6 bases and J 4 bases, leaving 15 bases between the germline ends. Germline V gives CDR1 MRHNA, CDR2 SNTAGT. The CDR3 extends over 14 amino acids.

This TCR was sampled from a male patient at least 60 years old with steroid-refractory graft-versus-host disease after an allogeneic stem cell transplant. Some T cells may be transferred from the graft donor. Sequencing was performed on blood, taken at autopsy. This rearrangement joins TRBV6-4 to TRBJ1-1, with D possibly matching TRBD1 (6 bases). CDR3 DNA: TGTGCCAGCAGCGATCAGGGGCTCGGCACTGAAGCTTTCTTT. It codes for CASSDQGLGTEAFF.